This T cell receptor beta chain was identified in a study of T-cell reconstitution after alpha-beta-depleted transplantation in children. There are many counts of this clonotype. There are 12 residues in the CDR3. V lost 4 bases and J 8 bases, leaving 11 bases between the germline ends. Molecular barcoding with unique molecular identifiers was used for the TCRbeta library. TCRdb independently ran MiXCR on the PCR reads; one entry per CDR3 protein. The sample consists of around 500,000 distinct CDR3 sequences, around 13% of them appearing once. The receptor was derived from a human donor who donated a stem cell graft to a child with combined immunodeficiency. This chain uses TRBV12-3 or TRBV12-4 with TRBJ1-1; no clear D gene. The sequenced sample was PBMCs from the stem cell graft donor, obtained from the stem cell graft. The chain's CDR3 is CASSYGMAEAFF. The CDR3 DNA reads TGTGCCAGCAGTTATGGTATGGCCGAAGCTTTCTTT.